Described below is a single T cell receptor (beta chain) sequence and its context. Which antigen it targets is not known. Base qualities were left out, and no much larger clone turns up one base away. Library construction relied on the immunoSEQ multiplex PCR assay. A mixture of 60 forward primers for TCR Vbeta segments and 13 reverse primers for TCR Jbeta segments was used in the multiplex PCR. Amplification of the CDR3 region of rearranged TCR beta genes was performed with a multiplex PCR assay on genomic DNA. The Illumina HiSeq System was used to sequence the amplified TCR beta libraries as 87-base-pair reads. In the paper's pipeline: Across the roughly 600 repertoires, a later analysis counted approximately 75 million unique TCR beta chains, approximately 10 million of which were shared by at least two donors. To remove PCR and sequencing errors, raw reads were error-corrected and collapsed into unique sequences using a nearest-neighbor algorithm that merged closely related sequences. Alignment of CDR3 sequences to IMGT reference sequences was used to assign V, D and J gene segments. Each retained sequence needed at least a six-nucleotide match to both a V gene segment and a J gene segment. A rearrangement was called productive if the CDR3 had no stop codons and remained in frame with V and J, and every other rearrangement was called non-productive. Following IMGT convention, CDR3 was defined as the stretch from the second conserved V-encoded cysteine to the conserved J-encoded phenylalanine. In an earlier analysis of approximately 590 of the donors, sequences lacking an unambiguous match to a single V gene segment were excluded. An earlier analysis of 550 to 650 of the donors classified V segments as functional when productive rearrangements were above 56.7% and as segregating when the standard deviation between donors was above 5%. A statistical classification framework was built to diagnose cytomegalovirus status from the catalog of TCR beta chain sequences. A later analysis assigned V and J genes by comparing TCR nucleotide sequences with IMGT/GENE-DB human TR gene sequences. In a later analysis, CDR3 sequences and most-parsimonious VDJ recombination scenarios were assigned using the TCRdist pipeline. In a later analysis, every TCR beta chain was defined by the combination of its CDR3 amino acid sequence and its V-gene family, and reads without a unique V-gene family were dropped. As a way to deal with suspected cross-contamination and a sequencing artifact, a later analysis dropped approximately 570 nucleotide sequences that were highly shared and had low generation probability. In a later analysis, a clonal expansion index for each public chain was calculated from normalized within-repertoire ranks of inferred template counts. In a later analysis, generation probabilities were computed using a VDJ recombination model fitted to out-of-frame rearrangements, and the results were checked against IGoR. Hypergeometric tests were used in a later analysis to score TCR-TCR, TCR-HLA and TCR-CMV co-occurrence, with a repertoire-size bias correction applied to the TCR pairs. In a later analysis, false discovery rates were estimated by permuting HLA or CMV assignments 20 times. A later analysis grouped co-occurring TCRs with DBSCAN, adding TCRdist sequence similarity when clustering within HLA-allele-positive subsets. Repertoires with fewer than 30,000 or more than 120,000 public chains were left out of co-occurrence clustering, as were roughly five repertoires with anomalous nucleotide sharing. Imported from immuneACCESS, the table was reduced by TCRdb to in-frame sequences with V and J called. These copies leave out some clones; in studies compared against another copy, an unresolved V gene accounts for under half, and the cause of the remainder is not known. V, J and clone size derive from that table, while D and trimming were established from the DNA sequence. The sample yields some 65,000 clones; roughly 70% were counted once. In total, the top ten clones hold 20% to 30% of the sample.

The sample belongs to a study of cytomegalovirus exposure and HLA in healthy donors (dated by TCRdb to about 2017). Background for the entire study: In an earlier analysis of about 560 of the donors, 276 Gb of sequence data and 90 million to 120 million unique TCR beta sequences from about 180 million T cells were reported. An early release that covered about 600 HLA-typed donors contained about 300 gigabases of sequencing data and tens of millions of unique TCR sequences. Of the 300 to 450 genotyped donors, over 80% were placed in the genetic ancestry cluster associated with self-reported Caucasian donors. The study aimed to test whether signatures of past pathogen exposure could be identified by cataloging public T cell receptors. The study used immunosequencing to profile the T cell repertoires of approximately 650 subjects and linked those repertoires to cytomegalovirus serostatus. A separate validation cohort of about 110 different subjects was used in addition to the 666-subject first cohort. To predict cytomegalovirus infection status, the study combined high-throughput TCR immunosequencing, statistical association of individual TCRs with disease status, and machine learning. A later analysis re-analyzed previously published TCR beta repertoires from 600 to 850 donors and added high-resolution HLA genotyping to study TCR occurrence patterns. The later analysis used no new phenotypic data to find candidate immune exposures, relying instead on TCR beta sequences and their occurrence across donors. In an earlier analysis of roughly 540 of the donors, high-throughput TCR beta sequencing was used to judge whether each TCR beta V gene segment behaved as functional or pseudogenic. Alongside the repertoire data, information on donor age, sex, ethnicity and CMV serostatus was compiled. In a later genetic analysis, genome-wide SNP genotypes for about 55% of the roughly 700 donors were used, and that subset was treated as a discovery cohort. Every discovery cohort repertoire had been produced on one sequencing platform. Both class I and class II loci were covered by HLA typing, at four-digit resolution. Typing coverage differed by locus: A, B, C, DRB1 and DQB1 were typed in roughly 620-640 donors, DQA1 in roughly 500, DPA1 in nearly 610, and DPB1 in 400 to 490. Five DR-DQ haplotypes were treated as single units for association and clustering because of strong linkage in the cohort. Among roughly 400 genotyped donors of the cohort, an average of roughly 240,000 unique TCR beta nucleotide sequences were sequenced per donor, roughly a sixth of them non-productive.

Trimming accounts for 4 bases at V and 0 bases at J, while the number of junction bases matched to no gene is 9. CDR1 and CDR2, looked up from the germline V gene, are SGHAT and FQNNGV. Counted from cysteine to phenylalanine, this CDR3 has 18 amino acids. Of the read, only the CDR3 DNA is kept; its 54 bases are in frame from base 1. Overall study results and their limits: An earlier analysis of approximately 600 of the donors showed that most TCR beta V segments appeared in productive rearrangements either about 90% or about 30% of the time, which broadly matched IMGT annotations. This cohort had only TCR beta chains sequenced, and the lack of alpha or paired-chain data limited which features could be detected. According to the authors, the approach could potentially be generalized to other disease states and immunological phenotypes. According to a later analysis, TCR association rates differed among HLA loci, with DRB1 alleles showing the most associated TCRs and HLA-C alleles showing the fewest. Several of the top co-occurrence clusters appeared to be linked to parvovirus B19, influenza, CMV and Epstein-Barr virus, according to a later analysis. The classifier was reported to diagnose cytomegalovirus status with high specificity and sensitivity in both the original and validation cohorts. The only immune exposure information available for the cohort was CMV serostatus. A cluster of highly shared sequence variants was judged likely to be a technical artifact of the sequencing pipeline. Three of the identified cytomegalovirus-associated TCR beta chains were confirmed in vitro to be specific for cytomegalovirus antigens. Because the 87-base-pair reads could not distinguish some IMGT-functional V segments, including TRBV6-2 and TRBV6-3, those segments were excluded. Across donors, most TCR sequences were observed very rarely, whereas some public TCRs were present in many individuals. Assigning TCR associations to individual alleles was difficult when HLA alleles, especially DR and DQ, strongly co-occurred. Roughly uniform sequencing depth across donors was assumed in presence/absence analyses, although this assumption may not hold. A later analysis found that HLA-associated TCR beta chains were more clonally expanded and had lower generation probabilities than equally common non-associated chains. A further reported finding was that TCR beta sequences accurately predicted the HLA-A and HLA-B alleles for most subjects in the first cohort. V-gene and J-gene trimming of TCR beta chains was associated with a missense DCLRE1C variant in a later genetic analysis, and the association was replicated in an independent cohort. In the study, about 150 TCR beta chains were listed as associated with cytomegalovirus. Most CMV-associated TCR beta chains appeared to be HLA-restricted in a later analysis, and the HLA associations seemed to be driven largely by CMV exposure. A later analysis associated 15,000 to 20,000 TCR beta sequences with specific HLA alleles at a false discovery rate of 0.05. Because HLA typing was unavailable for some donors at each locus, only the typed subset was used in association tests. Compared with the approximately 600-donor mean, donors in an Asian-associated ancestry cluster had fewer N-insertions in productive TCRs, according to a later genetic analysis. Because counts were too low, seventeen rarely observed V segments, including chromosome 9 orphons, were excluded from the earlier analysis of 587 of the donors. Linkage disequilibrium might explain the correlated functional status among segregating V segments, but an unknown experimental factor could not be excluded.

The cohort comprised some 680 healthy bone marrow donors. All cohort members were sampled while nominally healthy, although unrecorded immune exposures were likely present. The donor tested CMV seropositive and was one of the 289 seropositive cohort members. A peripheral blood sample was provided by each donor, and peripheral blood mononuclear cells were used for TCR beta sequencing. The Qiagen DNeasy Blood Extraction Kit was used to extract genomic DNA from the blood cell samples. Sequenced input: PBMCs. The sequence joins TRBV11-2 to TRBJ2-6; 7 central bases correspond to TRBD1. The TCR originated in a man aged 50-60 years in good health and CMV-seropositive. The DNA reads TGTGCCAGCAGCTCCCAGACAGGGCCAAGCTCTGGGGCCAACGTCCTGACTTTC. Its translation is CASSSQTGPSSGANVLTF.